This TCR beta chain was sequenced during a study of blood T cell repertoires in COVID-19. At the level of the study: The United States, Italy and Spain supplied acute and convalescent COVID-19 samples. T cells, B-cell-depleted T cells, or PBMCs provided the cDNA or gDNA that served as material.

Libraries were prepared by immunoSEQ multiplex PCR; TCRdb keeps only in-frame clonotypes and omits some of them. The sample carries around 150,000 clones, about nine tenths recorded once. This CDR3 is built from 12 residues. With 2 bases removed from V and 6 bases from J, the gap between germline ends came to 7 bases. CDR1 and CDR2 from the germline V gene are SNHLY and FYNNEI. Sequencing input: peripheral blood. This receptor was obtained from a woman aged 55 to 70 with active or convalescent COVID-19. This chain links TRBV2 with TRBJ1-2; D remains ambiguous. Here the CDR3 reads CASSEIQNGYTF. DNA for the CDR3: TGTGCCAGCAGTGAAATCCAGAATGGCTACACCTTC.